The rows below give T cell receptor beta chains drawn from one sample of a study of blood T cell repertoires in COVID-19. TCRdb's table, derived via immunoSEQ multiplex PCR, lists solely in-frame clones and lacks some. This sample carries fewer than 200,000 clones, roughly 76% of them seen once, and the ten largest clones take around 12%. Material: peripheral blood. The receptors stem from a woman aged 80 or older with COVID-19, enrolled during active disease. The CDR3 runs from the conserved cysteine through the conserved F or W. The order of the fields is J gene, D gene, clone size, V gene, CDR3 DNA, CDR3 protein. The D gene is left open where the match is weak. Only part of the rows carry a size: once, few, many, or a class if the clone is expanded.

j_call: TRBJ1-6
d_call: NA
clone_size: few
v_call: TRBV28
cdr3_nt: TGTGCCAGCAGTTTACTCTACGGGAATTCACCCCTCCACTTT
cdr3_aa: CASSLLYGNSPLHF

j_call: TRBJ1-1
d_call: NA
clone_size: NA
v_call: TRBV16
cdr3_nt: TGTGCCAGCACCCGGACAGCCACTGAAGCTTTCTTT
cdr3_aa: CASTRTATEAFF

j_call: TRBJ1-1
d_call: NA
clone_size: NA
v_call: TRBV2
cdr3_nt: TGTGCCAGCAGTTTGAAAGGGACTTTCACTGAAGCTTTCTTT
cdr3_aa: CASSLKGTFTEAFF

j_call: TRBJ2-7
d_call: TRBD1
clone_size: NA
v_call: TRBV28
cdr3_nt: TGTGCCAGCAGTTTTGAGACTCTCGGGACAGATGGCTACGAGCAGTACTTC
cdr3_aa: CASSFETLGTDGYEQYF

j_call: TRBJ1-5
d_call: TRBD1
clone_size: NA
v_call: TRBV19
cdr3_nt: TGTGCCAGCACCCAAGGACAGGGGGTTGTAAGCAATCAGCCCCAGCATTTT
cdr3_aa: CASTQGQGVVSNQPQHF

j_call: TRBJ1-2
d_call: TRBD1
clone_size: many
v_call: TRBV5-4
cdr3_nt: TGTGCCAGCGGATCCGGGACAGGGGTCAGTGGCTACACCTTC
cdr3_aa: CASGSGTGVSGYTF

j_call: TRBJ1-4
d_call: TRBD1
clone_size: NA
v_call: TRBV6-2/TRBV6-3
cdr3_nt: TGTGCCAGCAGTTCTACAGGGGTCCCTAATGAAAAACTGTTTTTT
cdr3_aa: CASSSTGVPNEKLFF

j_call: TRBJ1-4
d_call: NA
clone_size: NA
v_call: TRBV6-6
cdr3_nt: TGTGCCAGCAGTTACTCTAGCGGTGGGGCGGATGAAAAACTGTTTTTT
cdr3_aa: CASSYSSGGADEKLFF

j_call: TRBJ2-2
d_call: NA
clone_size: NA
v_call: TRBV14
cdr3_nt: TGTGCCAGCAGCTCTCGGTGGGAGCTGTTTTTT
cdr3_aa: CASSSRWELFF

j_call: TRBJ1-1
d_call: NA
clone_size: NA
v_call: TRBV10-3
cdr3_nt: TGTGCCATCAGTGACGGGGGGCTGGCTGAAGCTTTCTTT
cdr3_aa: CAISDGGLAEAFF

j_call: TRBJ2-1
d_call: NA
clone_size: NA
v_call: TRBV28
cdr3_nt: TGTGCCAGCAGTTCCATATTAGGGGTAGGAGGGGTTTACAATGAGCAGTTCTTC
cdr3_aa: CASSSILGVGGVYNEQFF

j_call: TRBJ2-5
d_call: NA
clone_size: NA
v_call: TRBV4-3
cdr3_nt: TGCGCCAGCAGCCAAGAAGGGGGAGACGAGACCCAGTACTTC
cdr3_aa: CASSQEGGDETQYF

j_call: TRBJ2-5
d_call: NA
clone_size: NA
v_call: TRBV18
cdr3_nt: TGTGCCAGCTCACCGATCAGGGTTGGGGAGACCCAGTACTTC
cdr3_aa: CASSPIRVGETQYF

j_call: TRBJ1-2
d_call: NA
clone_size: NA
v_call: TRBV12-3/TRBV12-4
cdr3_nt: TGTGCCAGCAGTTCTATTAACTATGGCTACACCTTC
cdr3_aa: CASSSINYGYTF